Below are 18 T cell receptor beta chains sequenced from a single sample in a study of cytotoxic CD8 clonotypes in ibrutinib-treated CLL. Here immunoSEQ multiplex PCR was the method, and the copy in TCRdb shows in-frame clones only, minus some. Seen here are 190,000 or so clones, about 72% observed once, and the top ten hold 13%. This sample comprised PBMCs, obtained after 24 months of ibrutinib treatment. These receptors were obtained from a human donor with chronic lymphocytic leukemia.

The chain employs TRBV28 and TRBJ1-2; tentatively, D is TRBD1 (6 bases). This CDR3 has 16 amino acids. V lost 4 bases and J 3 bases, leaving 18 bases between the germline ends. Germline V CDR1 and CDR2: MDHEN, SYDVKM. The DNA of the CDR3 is TGTGCCAGCAGTTGGCCGGGGGGGCCAGCTGACTATGGCTACACCTTC. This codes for CASSWPGGPADYGYTF.

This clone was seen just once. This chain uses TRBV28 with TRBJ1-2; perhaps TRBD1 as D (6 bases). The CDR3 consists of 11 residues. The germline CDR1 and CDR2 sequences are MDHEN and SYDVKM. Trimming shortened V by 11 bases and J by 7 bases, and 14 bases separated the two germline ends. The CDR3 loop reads CAGEGVLGYTF. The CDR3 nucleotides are TGTGCCGGCGAGGGGGTCCTTGGCTACACCTTC.

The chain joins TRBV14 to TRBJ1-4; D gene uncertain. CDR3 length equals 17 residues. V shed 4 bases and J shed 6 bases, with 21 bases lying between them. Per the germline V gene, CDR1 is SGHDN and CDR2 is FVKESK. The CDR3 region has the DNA TGTGCCAGCAGCCTGCTTCTAGTAGCCCGCGGGGATGAAAAACTGTTTTTT. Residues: CASSLLLVARGDEKLFF.

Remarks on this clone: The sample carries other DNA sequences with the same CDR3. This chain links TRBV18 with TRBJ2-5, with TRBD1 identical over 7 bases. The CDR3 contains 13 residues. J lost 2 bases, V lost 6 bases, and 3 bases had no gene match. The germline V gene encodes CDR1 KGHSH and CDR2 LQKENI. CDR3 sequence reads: CASSRDRQETQYF. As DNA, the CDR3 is TGTGCCAGCTCTCGGGACAGACAAGAGACCCAGTACTTC.

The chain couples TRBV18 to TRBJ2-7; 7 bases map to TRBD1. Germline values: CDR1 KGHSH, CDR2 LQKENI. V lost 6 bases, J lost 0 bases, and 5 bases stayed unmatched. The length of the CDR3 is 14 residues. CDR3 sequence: CASSFGQASYEQYF. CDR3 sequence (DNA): TGTGCCAGCTCTTTCGGACAGGCCTCCTACGAGCAGTACTTC.

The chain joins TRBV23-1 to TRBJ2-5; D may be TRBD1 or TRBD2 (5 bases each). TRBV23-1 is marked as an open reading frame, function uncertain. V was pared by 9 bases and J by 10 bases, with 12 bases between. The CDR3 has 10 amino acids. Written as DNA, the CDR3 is TGCGCCAGACGAACAGGACTCCAGTACTTC. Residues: CARRTGLQYF.

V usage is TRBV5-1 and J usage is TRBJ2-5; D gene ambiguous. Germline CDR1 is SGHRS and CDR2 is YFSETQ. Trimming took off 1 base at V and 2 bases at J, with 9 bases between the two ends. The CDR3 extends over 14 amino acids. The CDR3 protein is CASSLFSAQETQYF. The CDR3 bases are TGCGCCAGCAGCTTGTTTTCCGCGCAAGAGACCCAGTACTTC.

CDR3 loop: CASSLTPTTRNTEAFF. The CDR3, as DNA: TGCGCCAGCAGCTTGACCCCAACAACGAGGAACACTGAAGCTTTCTTT. V usage is TRBV5-1 and J usage is TRBJ1-1; unclear D gene. The CDR3 sequence is 16 residues long. V gave up 1 base and J gave up 1 base, with 14 bases separating them. Germline V gene data show CDR1 as SGHRS and CDR2 as YFSETQ.

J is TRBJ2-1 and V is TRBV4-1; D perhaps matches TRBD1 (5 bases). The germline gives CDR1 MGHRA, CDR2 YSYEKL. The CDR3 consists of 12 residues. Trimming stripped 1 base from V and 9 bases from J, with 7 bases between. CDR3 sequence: CASSQAGFEQFF. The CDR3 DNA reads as TGCGCCAGCAGCCAAGCAGGGTTTGAGCAGTTCTTC.

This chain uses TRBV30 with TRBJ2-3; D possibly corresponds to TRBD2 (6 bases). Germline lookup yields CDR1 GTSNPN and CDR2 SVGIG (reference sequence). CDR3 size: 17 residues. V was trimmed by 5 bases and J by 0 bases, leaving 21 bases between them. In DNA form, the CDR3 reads TGTGCCTGGTCTCCTGGGTTTCGCGGGACTAGCACAGATACGCAGTATTTT. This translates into CAWSPGFRGTSTDTQYF.

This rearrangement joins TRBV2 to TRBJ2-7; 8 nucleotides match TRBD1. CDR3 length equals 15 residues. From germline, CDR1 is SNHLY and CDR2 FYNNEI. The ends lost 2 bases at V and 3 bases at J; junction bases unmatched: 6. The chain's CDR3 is CASSERQGARYEQYF. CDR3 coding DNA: TGTGCCAGCAGTGAAAGGCAGGGGGCACGCTACGAGCAGTACTTC. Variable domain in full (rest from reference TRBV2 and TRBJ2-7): EPEVTQTPSHQVTQMGQEVILRCVPISNHLYFYWYRQILGQKVEFLVSFYNNEISEKSEIFDDQFSVERPDGSNFTLKIRSTKLEDSAMYFCASSERQGARYEQYFGPGTRLTVT.

CDR3: CASNNGRSSYNEQFF. The DNA of the CDR3 is TGTGCCAGTAACAACGGGAGGAGCTCCTACAATGAGCAGTTCTTC. This sequence joins TRBV19 and TRBJ2-1; TRBD2 agrees at 7 bases. V shed 7 bases and J 0 bases; nucleotides not matched to a gene: 6. The CDR3 is 15 amino acids. The germline gives CDR1 LNHDA, CDR2 SQIVND (reference sequence).

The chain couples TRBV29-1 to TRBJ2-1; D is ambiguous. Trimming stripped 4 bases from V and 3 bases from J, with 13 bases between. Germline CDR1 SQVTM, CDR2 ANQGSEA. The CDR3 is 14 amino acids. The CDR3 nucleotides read TGCAGCGTTGCATTTGACCCGAACTACAATGAGCAGTTCTTC. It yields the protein CSVAFDPNYNEQFF.

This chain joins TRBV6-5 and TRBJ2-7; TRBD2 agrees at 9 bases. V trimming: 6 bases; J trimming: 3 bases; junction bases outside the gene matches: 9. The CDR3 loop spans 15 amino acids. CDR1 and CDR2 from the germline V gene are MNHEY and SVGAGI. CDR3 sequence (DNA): TGTGCCAGCAGACCTATGACTAGCGGACACTACGAGCAGTACTTC. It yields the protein CASRPMTSGHYEQYF.

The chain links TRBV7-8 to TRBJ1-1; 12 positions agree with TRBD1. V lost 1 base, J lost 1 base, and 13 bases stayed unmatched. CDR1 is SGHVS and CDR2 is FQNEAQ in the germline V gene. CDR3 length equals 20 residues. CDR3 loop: CASSLGRATGTGGRNTEAFF. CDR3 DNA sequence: TGTGCCAGCAGCTTAGGAAGGGCCACCGGGACAGGGGGCCGGAACACTGAAGCTTTCTTT.

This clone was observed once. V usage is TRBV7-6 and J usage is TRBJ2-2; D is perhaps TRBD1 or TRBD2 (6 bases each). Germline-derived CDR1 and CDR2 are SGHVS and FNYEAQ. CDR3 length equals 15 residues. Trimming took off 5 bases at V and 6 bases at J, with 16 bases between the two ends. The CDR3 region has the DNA TGTGCCAGCAGCCCCGTGGGGGGCGCGCCCGGGGAGCTGTTTTTT. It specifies CASSPVGGAPGELFF.

The CDR3 nucleotides are TGTGCCAGCACCGGACAGGTCCGTCAGCCCCAGCATTTT. It translates to CASTGQVRQPQHF. J is TRBJ1-5 and V is TRBV6-6; 7 bases agree with TRBD1. V lost 7 bases to trimming and J lost 6 bases; unmatched junction nucleotides: 6. The CDR3 has 13 residues. The germline V gene encodes CDR1 MNHNY and CDR2 SVGAGI (reference sequence).

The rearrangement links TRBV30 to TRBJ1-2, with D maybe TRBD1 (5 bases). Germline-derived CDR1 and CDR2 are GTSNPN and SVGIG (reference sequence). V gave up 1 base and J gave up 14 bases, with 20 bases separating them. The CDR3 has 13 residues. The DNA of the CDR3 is TGTGCCTGGAGTGCTACCGGGGCCCCCTTTAGGACCTTC. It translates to CAWSATGAPFRTF. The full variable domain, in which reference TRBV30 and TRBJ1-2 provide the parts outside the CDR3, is SQTIHQWPATLVQPVGSPLSLECTVEGTSNPNLYWYRQAAGRGLQLLFYSVGIGQISSEVPQNLSASRPQDRQFILSSKKLLLSDSGFYLCAWSATGAPFRTFGSGTRLTVV.